This paragraph reports one T cell receptor beta chain. The antigen is not known. This specimen comes from a study of blood T cells in healthy people across ages. Broader study findings: It was held that diversity estimates obtained from one million T cells represented underestimates. More naive CD4+ cells and higher diversity were found in long-lived than in aged donors.

Together with a sample-barcoded 5' primer, a J-beta primer mix was included in a second PCR lasting roughly 6 to 12 cycles. All cDNA molecules were each tagged by a template-switch adaptor with 12 random nucleotides. Sequencing recovered at least 2.5 million CDR3-containing paired-end reads from each sample. TCRdb processed the 5' RACE reads anew with MiXCR; each CDR3 protein has one entry. The sample holds fewer than 750,000 distinct CDR3 sequences, 52% seen once. The receptor's source is a woman at least 80 years old in good health. Material: blood.

The CDR3 region is CASSQEGYQYNEQFF. The CDR3, as DNA: TGCGCCAGCAGCCAAGAGGGTTATCAGTACAATGAGCAGTTCTTC. V usage is TRBV4-3 and J usage is TRBJ2-1; D is unclear. CDR3 size: 15 residues. The germline CDR1 and CDR2 sequences are LGHNA and YSLEER. Trimming stripped 0 bases from V and 4 bases from J, with 10 bases between.